The clone carrying this TCR beta chain was detected many times. A universal primer site was created by template switching, with the cDNA bearing unique molecular identifiers. TCRdb used MiXCR to reprocess the 5' RACE reads, holding one entry per CDR3 protein. This table holds approximately 220,000 distinct CDR3 sequences, less than 8% found once. The data originate from a study of identical twins. The sample was also reused in another study, on yellow fever vaccine responses in identical twins. As that study records: Reportedly, the response of twins' T cells to the vaccine seemed partly convergent, partly personalized.

Sequencing used memory (CD45RO+) T cells sorted from blood. The sequence derives from a woman between 18 and 30 years old in good health.

The CDR3 sequence is CASSLVTGEARHF. The CDR3 DNA reads TGCGCCAGCAGCTTGGTTACGGGTGAAGCACGGCATTTT. The chain joins TRBV5-1 to TRBJ1-5; no clear D gene. The V end lost 0 bases, the J end lost 15 bases, and 16 bases lay between the germline ends. Germline V gene lookup returns CDR1 SGHRS and CDR2 YFSETQ. The CDR3 runs 13 residues.